What follows is one TCR beta chain and its context. Combined were second doses at about 4 or about 12 weeks. Clones were sequenced by immunoSEQ multiplex PCR, and TCRdb holds only the in-frame ones, with some missing. The sample includes about 94,000 clones, roughly 90% seen only once; the top ten take roughly 12%. J was trimmed by 6 bases and V by 6 bases; bases with no gene match: 17. The germline CDR1 and CDR2 sequences are MNHEY and SMNVEV (reference sequence). The CDR3 has 17 amino acids. These data belong to a study of T cell responses to AZD1222 COVID-19 vaccine. The chain employs TRBV27 and TRBJ1-5; 7 bases align to TRBD1. Sequenced material: peripheral blood, taken 28 days after the second AZD1222 dose. This sequence was found in an adult who received the AZD1222 COVID-19 vaccine. CDR3 coding DNA: TGTGCCAGCAGACTATTGGCTAAGACAGGGAAGGGTCAGCCCCAGCATTTT. Its translation is CASRLLAKTGKGQPQHF.